Detailed here is one T cell receptor beta chain. Antigen specificity is unknown. This CDR3 is 14 amino acids long. V lost 6 bases to trimming and J lost 3 bases, with 12 bases between them. Germline CDR1 reads ENHRY; CDR2 reads SYGVKD. Primers for the PCR totalled 60 Vbeta and 13 Jbeta. The table came from immunoSEQ multiplex PCR; TCRdb's copy has only in-frame clones and leaves some out. The sample holds some 150,000 clones, approximately 77% seen once. The sample belongs to a study of cytomegalovirus exposure and HLA in healthy donors. Notes on the study in general: In a later analysis, at a false discovery rate of 0.05, approximately 18,000 TCR beta sequences were associated with HLA alleles. Specificity for CMV antigens was confirmed in vitro for a few of the CMV-associated chains. V- and J-gene trimming in TCR beta was tied to a missense DCLRE1C variant by an analysis performed later. Because they were indistinguishable, some V segments, including TRBV6-2 and TRBV6-3, were excluded.

The source material was PBMCs. This sequence joins TRBV10-3 and TRBJ1-5, with TRBD1 as a possible D gene (5 bases). The TCR sequence derives from a middle-aged woman in good health and CMV-seronegative. The CDR3 spells CAIRPPGDNQPQHF. Here the CDR3 DNA reads TGTGCCATCAGACCCCCGGGGGACAATCAGCCCCAGCATTTT.